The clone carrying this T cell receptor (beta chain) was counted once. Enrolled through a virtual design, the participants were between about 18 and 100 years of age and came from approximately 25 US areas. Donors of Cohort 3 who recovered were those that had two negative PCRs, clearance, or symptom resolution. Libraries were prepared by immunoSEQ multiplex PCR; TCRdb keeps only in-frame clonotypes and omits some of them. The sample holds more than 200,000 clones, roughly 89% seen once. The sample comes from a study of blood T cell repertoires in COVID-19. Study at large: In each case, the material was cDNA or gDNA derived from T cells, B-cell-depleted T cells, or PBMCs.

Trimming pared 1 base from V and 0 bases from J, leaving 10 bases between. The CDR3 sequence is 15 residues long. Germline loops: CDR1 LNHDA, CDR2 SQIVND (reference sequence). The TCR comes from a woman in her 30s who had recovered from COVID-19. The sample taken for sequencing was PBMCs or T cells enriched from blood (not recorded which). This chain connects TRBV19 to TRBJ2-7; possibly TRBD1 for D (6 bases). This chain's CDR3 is CASSIGTGISYEQYF. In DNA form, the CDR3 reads TGTGCCAGTAGTATAGGTACAGGGATCTCCTACGAGCAGTACTTC. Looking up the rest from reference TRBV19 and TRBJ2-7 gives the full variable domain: DGGITQSPKYLFRKEGQNVTLSCEQNLNHDAMYWYRQDPGQGLRLIYYSQIVNDFQKGDIAEGYSVSREKKESFPLTVTSAQKNPTAFYLCASSIGTGISYEQYFGPGTRLTVT.